Listed here are 18 T cell receptor beta chains from one sample, sequenced in a study of spatial heterogeneity in lung cancer. Described time point: blood at routine non-recurrence follow-up after resection. One entry per CDR3 protein results from TCRdb running MiXCR on the 5' RACE reads. The sample holds over 600 distinct CDR3 sequences; 50% to 75% are singletons and the top ten take under 25%. Sequencing used PBMCs, obtained at follow-up. All receptors come from a female donor with early-stage non-small cell lung cancer.

This clonotype has a handful of counts. Since the library was made to target alpha chains, this beta chain is a stray read and its abundance is not meaningful. This sequence joins TRBV18 and TRBJ2-5, with a possible D match to TRBD1 (7 bases). The CDR3 totals 14 residues. Germline V gene data show CDR1 as KGHSH and CDR2 as LQKENI. Trimming stripped 6 bases from V and 9 bases from J, with 20 bases between. The CDR3 nucleotides read TGTGCCAGCTCCGGGGGACAGAGGCGTATGGCCCAGTACTTC. Protein sequence: CASSGGQRRMAQYF. The whole variable domain, remainder taken from reference TRBV18 and TRBJ2-5, is NAGVMQNPRHLVRRRGQEARLRCSPMKGHSHVYWYRQLPEEGLKFMVYLQKENIIDESGMPKERFSAEFPKEGPSILRIQQVVRGDSAAYFCASSGGQRRMAQYFGPGTRLLVL.

Regarding this clonotype: A library prepared for alpha chains yielded this beta chain as an off-target read; its size is of little meaning. V and J are TRBV20-1 and TRBJ2-5; D possibly uses TRBD1 or TRBD2 (5 bases each). V dropped 3 bases and J dropped 2 bases, with 19 bases sitting between them. This CDR3 contains 16 residues. Germline CDR1 and CDR2: DFQATT and SNEGSKA (reference sequence). This chain's CDR3 is CSASNGASAVQETQYF. The CDR3 bases are TGCAGTGCTAGTAACGGGGCAAGCGCCGTACAAGAGACCCAGTACTTC.

As concerns this clonotype: This beta chain appears as a stray read in a library generated for alpha chains; its size is not informative. This chain uses TRBV7-2 with TRBJ2-6; D not resolved. Germline lookup yields CDR1 SGHTA and CDR2 FQGNSA. The CDR3 runs 14 residues. V lost 3 bases, J lost 0 bases, and 3 bases lay in between. The CDR3 spells CASSFRSGANVLTF. In DNA, the CDR3 is TGTGCCAGCAGCTTTCGCTCTGGGGCCAACGTCCTGACTTTC.

For this clonotype: In a library made to pick up alpha chains, this beta chain is a stray read with a size that means little. The chain has TRBV7-2 and TRBJ2-7; 7 bases agree with TRBD1. Germline V CDR1 and CDR2: SGHTA, FQGNSA. The CDR3 extends over 13 amino acids. V gave up 5 bases and J gave up 3 bases; unmatched junction bases: 4. The DNA for the CDR3 is TGTGCCAGCAGCACAAACAGGGGCTACGAGCAGTACTTC. Residues: CASSTNRGYEQYF. Combining the CDR3 with reference TRBV7-2 and TRBJ2-7 gives the whole variable domain GAGVSQSPSNKVTEKGKDVELRCDPISGHTALYWYRQSLGQGLEFLIYFQGNSAPDKSGLPSDRFSAERTGGSVSTLTIQRTQQEDSAVYLCASSTNRGYEQYFGPGTRLTVT.

Notes on this clonotype: This beta chain is a stray sequence in a library constructed for alpha chains; its clone size is not meaningful. The V and J genes are TRBV7-2 and TRBJ2-3, with 8 bases aligning to TRBD2. This CDR3 contains 16 residues. The germline gives CDR1 SGHTA, CDR2 FQGNSA. Trimming cost V 2 bases and J 6 bases; bases outside gene matches: 10. CDR3 sequence (DNA): TGTGCCAGCAGCTTAAGGCTGCTAGCGGGTGGGGATACGCAGTATTTT. It specifies CASSLRLLAGGDTQYF.

Judged by abundance, this clonotype is hyperexpanded. With the library built for alpha chains, this beta chain is off target and its frequency is not meaningful. The J gene is TRBJ2-5, the V gene TRBV7-3; D gene uncertain. Looked up from germline, CDR1 is SGHTA and CDR2 is FQGTGA. The CDR3 is made up of 13 amino acids. V shed 5 bases and J shed 4 bases, with 11 bases lying between them. The DNA of the CDR3 is TGTGCCAGCAGCAAAACAGCAGGAGAGACCCAGTACTTC. Residues: CASSKTAGETQYF.

A word on this clonotype: This beta chain appears as a stray read in a library generated for alpha chains; its size is not informative. CDR3 protein: CASSLRASGDQETQYF. CDR3 nucleotides: TGTGCCAGCAGCTTAAGGGCTAGCGGGGACCAAGAGACCCAGTACTTC. The chain employs TRBV7-6 and TRBJ2-5; TRBD2 matches 9 bases. V dropped 2 bases and J dropped 0; count of bases not matched to a gene: 4. CDR3 length: 16 amino acids. Germline CDR1 and CDR2: SGHVS and FNYEAQ.

Remarks on this clonotype: This beta chain is an off-target read within a library intended for alpha chains, so its frequency means little. The chain is built from TRBV5-1 and TRBJ2-3; D possibly corresponds to TRBD2 (5 bases). The CDR3 sequence is 14 residues long. V was pared by 4 bases and J by 4 bases, with 13 bases between. Germline CDR1 reads SGHRS; CDR2 reads YFSETQ. The CDR3 sequence: CASSRNSVADTQYF. In DNA form, the CDR3 reads TGCGCCAGCAGCAGGAATAGCGTGGCAGATACGCAGTATTTT.

This clonotype has more than one count but fewer than ten. Within a library made for alpha chains, this beta chain is off target, and its count is uninformative. V and J are TRBV7-2 and TRBJ2-2; possible D gene TRBD1, 5 bases. V gave up 5 bases and J gave up 0 bases, with 10 bases separating them. CDR1 and CDR2 from the germline V gene are SGHTA and FQGNSA. This CDR3 region has 15 residues. CDR3 sequence: CASSGRVANTGELFF. DNA of the CDR3: TGTGCCAGCAGCGGCAGGGTTGCGAACACCGGGGAGCTGTTTTTT.

On this clonotype: Being off target in a library aimed at alpha chains, this beta chain has a size of little meaning. The J gene is TRBJ2-3, the V gene TRBV10-3; 7 bases fit TRBD2. V was pared by 6 bases and J by 0 bases, with 9 bases of the junction left unmatched. From germline, CDR1 is ENHRY and CDR2 SYGVKD. The CDR3 has 16 amino acids. The DNA for the CDR3 is TGTGCCATCAGCCGAGGCGGCGGGGGTAGCACAGATACGCAGTATTTT. Translating gives CAISRGGGGSTDTQYF.

Note on this clonotype: This beta chain slipped into a library made for alpha chains as a stray read, so its size is not meaningful. The chain employs TRBV11-2 and TRBJ2-7; possible D gene TRBD1, 5 bases. Germline CDR1 is SGHAT and CDR2 is FQNNGV. This CDR3 has 14 residues. Trimming shortened V by 3 bases and J by 3 bases, and 12 bases separated the two germline ends. CDR3 sequence reads: CASSFDRPYYEQYF. The CDR3 nucleotides read TGTGCCAGCAGCTTTGACAGACCATACTACGAGCAGTACTTC.

For this clonotype: Because the library targeted alpha chains, this beta chain is an off-target read whose size means little. This chain uses TRBV7-6 with TRBJ2-1, with D maybe TRBD2 (6 bases). This CDR3 is 15 amino acids long. Germline assignment: CDR1 SGHVS and CDR2 FNYEAQ. Trimming removed 1 base from V and 4 bases from J, with 11 bases in between. The CDR3 DNA reads as TGTGCCAGCAGCTTAGTTGCGGGGAAATACAATGAGCAGTTCTTC. Its translation: CASSLVAGKYNEQFF.

This clonotype was found a few times. As an off-target read in a library built for alpha chains, this beta chain has a frequency of little significance. V and J are TRBV15 and TRBJ2-5; 10 nucleotides agree with TRBD1. The CDR3 contains 15 residues. Germline lookup yields CDR1 LNHNV and CDR2 YYDKDF (reference sequence). V dropped 5 bases and J dropped 3; count of bases not matched to a gene: 6. The DNA of the CDR3 is TGTGCCACCAGCCACCCGGACAGGGGGGAAGAGACCCAGTACTTC. Translating gives CATSHPDRGEETQYF.

This clonotype showed up just a few times. The library was built for alpha chains, so this beta chain is an off-target read and its size means little. This sequence joins TRBV14 and TRBJ1-1; 7 nucleotides match TRBD1. Trimming at V came to 4 bases and at J to 10 bases, leaving 9 bases not matched to a gene. The CDR3 has 13 residues. The V gene's germline CDR1 is SGHDN and CDR2 FVKESK. This CDR3 reads CASSPETGRVAFF. CDR3 sequence (DNA): TGTGCCAGCAGCCCGGAGACAGGGCGTGTAGCTTTCTTT.

This clonotype occurred a few times. This beta chain is off target for a library built for alpha chains, so its abundance means little. The chain uses TRBV10-3 and TRBJ2-7; the D is unclear. Trimming removed 4 bases from V and 3 bases from J, with 19 bases in between. Germline V gene data show CDR1 as ENHRY and CDR2 as SYGVKD. The CDR3 consists of 16 residues. CDR3 coding DNA: TGTGCCATCAGTGGCGCCCAAGGACCGGATGTCTACGAGCAGTACTTC. As protein: CAISGAQGPDVYEQYF.

Concerning this clonotype itself: This beta chain turned up in a library designed for alpha chains; as an off-target read, its abundance says little. The CDR3 DNA follows: TGTGCCAGCAGCTTAGCCCTAGCGGCGCCCACCGGGGAGCTGTTTTTT. Translation: CASSLALAAPTGELFF. The J gene is TRBJ2-2, the V gene TRBV7-2, with TRBD2 matching over 7 bases. With V trimmed by 0 bases and J by 4 bases, 5 bases remained unmatched. Germline loops: CDR1 SGHTA, CDR2 FQGNSA. This CDR3 comprises 16 residues.

To note about this clonotype: Little can be read into the size of this beta chain, an off-target read in a library designed for alpha chains. The V call is TRBV19, the J call TRBJ2-3; possibly TRBD2 for D (6 bases). There are 13 residues in the CDR3. Trimming removed 5 bases from V and 3 bases from J, with 9 bases in between. In germline, CDR1 is LNHDA, CDR2 SQIVND (reference sequence). The CDR3 nucleotides read TGTGCCAGTAGTGTCGCGGGGACAGATACGCAGTATTTT. It yields the protein CASSVAGTDTQYF. Full variable domain (outside the CDR3, taken from reference TRBV19 and TRBJ2-3): DGGITQSPKYLFRKEGQNVTLSCEQNLNHDAMYWYRQDPGQGLRLIYYSQIVNDFQKGDIAEGYSVSREKKESFPLTVTSAQKNPTAFYLCASSVAGTDTQYFGPGTRLTVL.

In this sample, this clonotype turned up a few times. With the library built for alpha chains, this beta chain is off target and its frequency is not meaningful. The genes are TRBV24-1 and TRBJ2-5; the match to TRBD1 covers 10 bases. The V and J ends lost 9 bases and 4 bases, in that order; junction bases with no gene match: 7. Germline lookup yields CDR1 KGHDR and CDR2 SFDVKD. CDR3 length: 14 amino acids. The CDR3, as DNA: TGTGCCACCGGACGGACAGGGGGTACAGAGACCCAGTACTTC. Amino acids: CATGRTGGTETQYF.